The 32 T cell receptor beta chains below were found in one sample sequenced in a study of T-cell memory formation after mild COVID-19. Via MiXCR, TCRdb re-called the 5' RACE reads, giving one row per CDR3 protein. The data show around 200,000 distinct CDR3 sequences, around 8.8% seen once. Material: PBMCs or a T cell subset sorted from them (not recorded which). The receptors were sampled from a man younger than 30 who had mild COVID-19 (a few samples of this study predate the infection). Cell type and time point are not known.

CDR3 protein: CASSPGQGAMLNYGYTF. CDR3 nucleotide sequence: TGCGCCAGCAGCCCAGGACAGGGGGCAATGCTTAACTATGGCTACACCTTC. This chain joins TRBV5-1 and TRBJ1-2, with 11 bases lining up with TRBD1. CDR1 is SGHRS and CDR2 is YFSETQ in the germline V gene. After removal of 4 bases from V and 1 base from J, the junction contained 9 bases not matched to a gene. This CDR3 comprises 17 residues.

As DNA, the CDR3 is TGCGCCAGCAGCCGCAGGGAAGGGGCCGGGGCGAACACTGAAGCTTTCTTT. It is translated as CASSRREGAGANTEAFF. The chain employs TRBV5-1 and TRBJ1-1; D possibly corresponds to TRBD1 (5 bases). Germline V gene data show CDR1 as SGHRS and CDR2 as YFSETQ. This CDR3 is 17 amino acids long. The V gene lost 4 bases and the J gene lost 1 base, with 20 bases spanning the gap.

This clonotype was detected ten times or more. The chain has TRBV5-1 and TRBJ2-5; D is undetermined. Trimming shortened V by 2 bases and J by 2 bases, and 13 bases separated the two germline ends. Germline CDR1 is SGHRS and CDR2 is YFSETQ. This CDR3 contains 15 residues. The CDR3: CASSFNGPYQETQYF. The DNA for the CDR3 is TGCGCCAGCAGCTTCAATGGCCCGTATCAAGAGACCCAGTACTTC.

The chain carries TRBV20-1 and TRBJ2-7; D is unresolved. The germline V gene has CDR1 DFQATT and CDR2 SNEGSKA (reference sequence). The CDR3 length is 11 residues. Trimming took off 1 base at V and 5 bases at J, with 6 bases between the two ends. CDR3 DNA: TGCAGTGCTAGAGGACATCACGAGCAGTACGTC. It encodes CSARGHHEQYV.

This clonotype showed up just a few times. The chain is built from TRBV5-4 and TRBJ1-2; D unclear. Germline lookup yields CDR1 SGHNT and CDR2 YYREEE (reference sequence). The CDR3 sequence is 13 residues long. With 2 bases removed from V and 8 bases from J, the gap between germline ends came to 13 bases. Written as DNA, the CDR3 is TGTGCCAGCAGCTTCCGGCAAGCCATAGGCTACACCTTC. Translation: CASSFRQAIGYTF. Based on the CDR3 plus reference TRBV5-4 and TRBJ1-2, the full variable domain is ETGVTQSPTHLIKTRGQQVTLRCSSQSGHNTVSWYQQALGQGPQFIFQYYREEENGRGNFPPRFSGLQFPNYSSELNVNALELDDSALYLCASSFRQAIGYTFGSGTRLTVV.

This clonotype was found a few times. The chain employs TRBV12-3 or TRBV12-4 and TRBJ1-2; no definite D call. Trimming took off 1 base at V and 2 bases at J, with 8 bases between the two ends. The CDR3 consists of 14 residues. The CDR3 reads CASSLGGVNYGYTF. The CDR3 DNA is TGTGCCAGCAGTTTAGGCGGGGTCAACTATGGCTACACCTTC.

This clonotype showed up just a few times. The chain combines TRBV18 with TRBJ2-2; D may be TRBD1 (5 bases). This CDR3 is built from 15 residues. The ends were cut back, 0 bases at V and 4 bases at J, with 9 bases in the middle. Germline V CDR1 and CDR2: KGHSH, LQKENI. The CDR3 DNA reads as TGTGCCAGCTCACCACCGAACAGGAGCACCGGGGAGCTGTTTTTT. Translation gives CASSPPNRSTGELFF. The complete variable domain, with remaining parts taken from reference TRBV18 and TRBJ2-2, reads NAGVMQNPRHLVRRRGQEARLRCSPMKGHSHVYWYRQLPEEGLKFMVYLQKENIIDESGMPKERFSAEFPKEGPSILRIQQVVRGDSAAYFCASSPPNRSTGELFFGEGSRLTVL.

The sample holds a few counts of this clonotype. The V call is TRBV2, the J call TRBJ1-4, with unresolved D. CDR1 and CDR2 (germline): SNHLY, FYNNEI. V gave up 8 bases and J gave up 7 bases, with 11 bases separating them. The CDR3 has 12 residues. CDR3 DNA sequence: TGTGCCAGCTTACGATGGGGTGAAAAACTGTTTTTT. Amino acid sequence: CASLRWGEKLFF.

This clonotype was counted ten times or more. This sequence joins TRBV5-1 and TRBJ2-5, with a possible D match to TRBD2 (5 bases). V was clipped by 4 bases and J by 1 base, with 8 bases between them. The germline gives CDR1 SGHRS, CDR2 YFSETQ. This CDR3 has 13 residues. The CDR3 is CASSPGSQETQYF. The CDR3 region has the DNA TGCGCCAGCAGCCCGGGGTCCCAAGAGACCCAGTACTTC.

There are a few counts of this clonotype. The rearrangement links TRBV5-6 to TRBJ2-7, with D perhaps being TRBD1 or TRBD2 (5 bases each). The CDR3 is 14 amino acids. V dropped 2 bases and J dropped 5 bases, with 14 bases sitting between them. CDR1 SGHDT and CDR2 YYEEEE come from the germline V gene. CDR3 protein: CASSFWDLSHEQYV. As DNA, the CDR3 is TGTGCCAGCAGCTTCTGGGACCTAAGCCACGAGCAGTACGTC.

The chain uses TRBV5-1 and TRBJ2-2; the D gene is possibly TRBD1 (5 bases). The germline V and J ends were trimmed by 0 bases and 7 bases, with 10 bases remaining between them. The CDR3 is 14 residues long. Germline lookup yields CDR1 SGHRS and CDR2 YFSETQ. The CDR3 is CASSLEGYGGELFF. Here the CDR3 DNA reads TGCGCCAGCAGCTTGGAGGGGTACGGCGGGGAGCTGTTTTTT.

This clonotype was seen only a few times. The rearrangement links TRBV29-1 to TRBJ1-3; D unresolved. The CDR3 extends over 11 amino acids. Trimming left V 7 bases short and J 4 bases short, with 8 bases between. Germline V gene lookup returns CDR1 SQVTM and CDR2 ANQGSEA. CDR3 sequence: CSGRSGNTIYF. As DNA, the CDR3 is TGCAGCGGACGCTCGGGAAACACCATATATTTT.

This chain joins TRBV10-3 and TRBJ1-3; D might be TRBD1 (5 bases). This CDR3 has 15 residues. V was cut by 4 bases and J by 0 bases, with 10 bases left in between. Germline-derived CDR1 and CDR2 are ENHRY and SYGVKD. CDR3 residues: CAISVGDVSGNTIYF. The CDR3 DNA sequence: TGTGCCATCAGTGTGGGGGACGTCTCTGGAAACACCATATATTTT.

This clonotype showed up just a few times. The chain joins TRBV7-2 to TRBJ2-2; TRBD1 matches at 11 bases. Trimming at V came to 6 bases and at J to 7 bases, leaving 7 bases not matched to a gene. This CDR3 contains 15 residues. The germline V gene encodes CDR1 SGHTA and CDR2 FQGNSA. The CDR3 reads CASRPLGTGGGELFF. The CDR3 DNA reads as TGTGCCAGCAGACCCCTCGGGACAGGGGGCGGGGAGCTGTTTTTT.

The chain combines TRBV3-1 with TRBJ1-1, with 7 positions matching TRBD1. The germline CDR1 and CDR2 sequences are LGHDT and YNNKEL (reference sequence). With 4 bases clipped from V and 2 bases from J, the junction kept 7 bases outside the gene matches. The CDR3 length is 15 residues. The CDR3 loop is CASSRMDRRNTEAFF. CDR3 coding DNA: TGTGCCAGCAGCCGGATGGACAGGAGAAACACTGAAGCTTTCTTT. Filled out from reference TRBV3-1 and TRBJ1-1, the complete variable domain reads DTAVSQTPKYLVTQMGNDKSIKCEQNLGHDTMYWYKQDSKKFLKIMFSYNNKELIINETVPNRFSPKSPDKAHLNLHINSLELGDSAVYFCASSRMDRRNTEAFFGQGTRLTVV.

In this sample, this clonotype turned up many times. The chain carries TRBV20-1 and TRBJ2-3; a weak D match, TRBD2 (5 bases). From germline, CDR1 is DFQATT and CDR2 SNEGSKA (reference sequence). V was shortened by 6 bases and J by 3 bases, with 13 bases between the two germline ends. The CDR3 length is 13 residues. DNA for the CDR3: TGCAGTGCCACGCCGCCGGGGACAGATACGCAGTATTTT. This encodes CSATPPGTDTQYF.

The table lists this clonotype with many counts. CDR3 protein: CASSQQVGTEAFF. For the CDR3, the DNA is TGTGCCAGTAGCCAACAAGTCGGCACTGAAGCTTTCTTT. V is TRBV19 and J is TRBJ1-1, with D unclear. There are 13 residues in the CDR3. V was clipped by 6 bases and J by 4 bases, with 12 bases between them. Germline CDR1 LNHDA, CDR2 SQIVND (reference sequence).

Only a few counts were recorded for this clonotype. The gene calls are TRBV18 and TRBJ1-2; 7 bases align to TRBD1. With V trimmed by 2 bases and J by 8 bases, 2 bases remained unmatched. Germline V lookup: CDR1 KGHSH, CDR2 LQKENI. This CDR3 is built from 12 residues. In nucleotides, the CDR3 is TGTGCCAGCTCACCAGACAGGGAGGGCTACACCTTC. Amino acids: CASSPDREGYTF.

As concerns this clonotype: The junction differs from germline at one of its ends, possibly a read error. This chain connects TRBV5-1 to TRBJ2-2, with 9 bases matching TRBD2. The CDR3 is made up of 16 amino acids. The germline CDR1 and CDR2 sequences are SGHRS and YFSETQ. CDR3 in DNA: TGCTCCAGCAGCTCCCGGACTAGCGTGGGAAGCGGGGAGCTGTTTTTT. It is translated as CSSSSRTSVGSGELFF.

The V call is TRBV5-1, the J call TRBJ1-4; D is uncertain. Germline-derived CDR1 and CDR2 are SGHRS and YFSETQ. The CDR3 is 15 residues long. Trimming removed 0 bases from V and 8 bases from J, with 14 bases in between. Here the CDR3 DNA reads TGCGCCAGCAGCTTGGTTTCTAACGTACACGAAAAACTGTTTTTT. Translation gives CASSLVSNVHEKLFF.

This clonotype showed up just a few times. V gene TRBV6-5 combines with J gene TRBJ1-2, with 8 bases that match TRBD1. Germline-derived CDR1 and CDR2 are MNHEY and SVGAGI. With 6 bases clipped from V and 3 bases from J, the junction kept 6 bases outside the gene matches. CDR3 size: 14 residues. In DNA form, the CDR3 reads TGTGCCAGCAGGGACAGGGTAGGGGACTATGGCTACACCTTC. Its protein product is CASRDRVGDYGYTF.

V and J are TRBV20-1 and TRBJ2-7; 8 nucleotides agree with TRBD1. The CDR3 consists of 14 residues. Per germline, CDR1 DFQATT and CDR2 SNEGSKA (reference sequence). Losses at the gene ends were 6 bases for V and 5 bases for J; bases not matched to a gene: 12. The CDR3 is CSAPWQGAPDEQYF. CDR3 sequence (DNA): TGCAGTGCCCCATGGCAGGGGGCTCCCGACGAGCAGTACTTC.

For the CDR3, the DNA is TGTGCCAGCAGTAGGACAGGAACTGGAAACACCATATATTTT. The encoded protein is CASSRTGTGNTIYF. The chain combines TRBV12-3 or TRBV12-4 with TRBJ1-3; 7 bases align to TRBD1. J gave up 2 bases and V 5 bases, and 3 bases lay outside the gene matches. The CDR3 totals 14 residues.

This clonotype was picked up many times. The V and J genes are TRBV15 and TRBJ2-7; D call uncertain. The CDR3 is 13 amino acids. V was shortened by 0 bases and J by 6 bases, with 9 bases between the two germline ends. CDR1 LNHNV and CDR2 YYDKDF come from the germline V gene (reference sequence). The CDR3 sequence is CATSRDRQREQYF. Written as DNA, the CDR3 is TGTGCCACCAGCAGAGATCGTCAGCGCGAGCAGTACTTC.

The rearrangement joins TRBV4-1 to TRBJ1-1; D is perhaps TRBD1 (5 bases). CDR1 is MGHRA and CDR2 is YSYEKL in the germline V gene. The CDR3 loop spans 15 amino acids. The germline V and J ends were trimmed by 2 bases and 5 bases, with 15 bases remaining between them. CDR3 coding DNA: TGCGCCAGCAGCCAAATGGGGCGGGGAGGGACTGAAGCTTTCTTT. This sequence encodes CASSQMGRGGTEAFF.

This clonotype was recorded a few times. The rearrangement uses TRBV4-1 and TRBJ2-1; possibly TRBD2 for D (7 bases). This CDR3 region has 12 residues. Trimming pared 3 bases from V and 8 bases from J, leaving 8 bases between. From germline, CDR1 is MGHRA and CDR2 YSYEKL. This chain's CDR3 is CASSQGGHEQFF. The CDR3, as DNA: TGCGCCAGCAGCCAGGGGGGGCATGAGCAGTTCTTC.

This clonotype was picked up a small number of times. The chain has TRBV7-9 and TRBJ2-1; 10 bases are shared with TRBD2. Germline V CDR1 and CDR2: SEHNR, FQNEAQ (reference sequence). The trim removed 6 bases at V and 7 bases at J, leaving 9 bases unmatched. The CDR3 is 15 amino acids. The CDR3 here is CASRQGTSGANEQFF. CDR3 sequence (DNA): TGTGCCAGCAGGCAGGGCACTAGCGGGGCTAATGAGCAGTTCTTC.

The sample holds a few counts of this clonotype. The CDR3 region is CASSYGLAGAYEQYF. CDR3 bases: TGTGCCAGCAGTTACGGACTAGCGGGGGCCTACGAGCAGTACTTC. V and J are TRBV6-5 and TRBJ2-7, with 13 bases that match TRBD2. V shed 2 bases, J shed 2 bases, and the junction held 0 bases outside the gene matches. The germline gives CDR1 MNHEY, CDR2 SVGAGI. The CDR3 contains 15 residues.

This clonotype was seen only a few times. This rearrangement joins TRBV2 to TRBJ1-2; tentative D call: TRBD1 (5 bases). Trimming removed 2 bases from V and 3 bases from J, with 10 bases in between. The CDR3 extends over 14 amino acids. Germline loops: CDR1 SNHLY, CDR2 FYNNEI. CDR3 sequence: CASSEQGGDYGYTF. DNA for the CDR3: TGTGCCAGCAGTGAACAGGGTGGGGACTATGGCTACACCTTC.

This clonotype was counted a few times. V is TRBV20-1 and J is TRBJ2-7, with 7 positions matching TRBD1. Trimming cost V 0 bases and J 4 bases; bases outside gene matches: 6. Germline-derived CDR1 and CDR2 are DFQATT and SNEGSKA (reference sequence). This CDR3 is built from 14 residues. CDR3 region: CSARDRRGRYEQYF. Written as DNA, the CDR3 is TGCAGTGCTAGAGATCGAAGGGGGCGGTACGAGCAGTACTTC.

The J gene is TRBJ1-3, the V gene TRBV13, with 7 bases identical to TRBD1. This CDR3 comprises 16 residues. V trimming: 5 bases; J trimming: 4 bases; junction bases outside the gene matches: 11. Germline assignment: CDR1 PRHDT and CDR2 FYEKMQ (reference sequence). CDR3 sequence: CASSRTRDRAGNTIYF. DNA for the CDR3: TGTGCCAGCAGCCGCACCCGGGACAGAGCAGGAAACACCATATATTTT.

This clonotype was counted at least ten times. The chain has TRBV5-1 and TRBJ1-1; the match to TRBD1 covers 8 bases. The CDR3 has 13 residues. Germline CDR1 SGHRS, CDR2 YFSETQ. V dropped 4 bases and J dropped 8; count of bases not matched to a gene: 7. The CDR3 region is CASSMSRDREAFF. The DNA for the CDR3 is TGCGCCAGCAGCATGTCCCGGGACAGGGAAGCTTTCTTT.